Below, 11 T cell receptor beta chains from the same sample are listed, as sequenced in a study of vaccination effects on CD4 cells after COVID-19. With nine to eleven days of culture completed, CD4+ T cells were isolated. The antigens of these receptors remain unknown. The protocol was immunoSEQ multiplex PCR, while the TCRdb copy is restricted to in-frame clones and leaves out a portion. The profile shows 25,000 to 30,000 clones, about 60% of them singletons. Sample: CD4+ T cells from PBMCs cultured without peptide, taken before COVID-19 vaccination. The receptors stem from a human donor who received a COVID-19 vaccine.

The genes are TRBV10-2 and TRBJ2-3; D remains ambiguous. The CDR3 totals 13 residues. From germline, CDR1 is WSHSY and CDR2 SAAADI. The V end lost 4 bases, the J end lost 1 base, and 6 bases lay between the germline ends. The CDR3 nucleotides are TGCGCCAGCAGTGCTGCGGGCACAGATACGCAGTATTTT. Its protein product is CASSAAGTDTQYF.

This sequence joins TRBV2 and TRBJ1-4, with 12 bases identical to TRBD1. The CDR3 runs 15 residues. V shed 8 bases and J 7 bases; nucleotides not matched to a gene: 8. Looked up from germline, CDR1 is SNHLY and CDR2 is FYNNEI. In DNA, the CDR3 is TGTGCCAGCGAGGGGACAGGGGGCGATACTGAAAAACTGTTTTTT. It yields the protein CASEGTGGDTEKLFF.

This sequence joins TRBV18 and TRBJ1-1, with 8 nucleotides matching TRBD1. Germline V gives CDR1 KGHSH, CDR2 LQKENI. J lost 1 base, V lost 3 bases, and 1 base had no gene match. This CDR3 has 14 residues. Here the CDR3 DNA reads TGTGCCAGCTCACCGGGACAGGCGAACACTGAAGCTTTCTTT. This sequence encodes CASSPGQANTEAFF.

In nucleotides, the CDR3 is TGTGCCAGCGGAGCTACGGGGTACACAGATACGCAGTATTTT. It translates to CASGATGYTDTQYF. This chain uses TRBV11-2 with TRBJ2-3; tentative D call: TRBD2 (5 bases). CDR3 length equals 14 residues. With 8 bases removed from V and 2 bases from J, the gap between germline ends came to 14 bases. CDR1 and CDR2 from the germline V gene are SGHAT and FQNNGV.

This clone has a single count. Here the CDR3 reads CASRVGMNEQFF. Here the CDR3 DNA reads TGTGCCAGCAGAGTGGGTATGAATGAGCAGTTCTTC. The chain couples TRBV7-2 to TRBJ2-1, with unresolved D. This CDR3 contains 12 residues. The germline V gene encodes CDR1 SGHTA and CDR2 FQGNSA. The germline V and J ends were trimmed by 6 bases and 7 bases, with 10 bases remaining between them.

In this sample, this clone turned up a few times. V gene TRBV5-5 combines with J gene TRBJ2-2, with a tentative D call TRBD1 (6 bases). Trimming took off 2 bases at V and 4 bases at J, with 9 bases between the two ends. The V gene's germline CDR1 is SGHKS and CDR2 YYEKEE (reference sequence). CDR3 length: 14 residues. DNA of the CDR3: TGTGCCAGCAGCTTACAGGGTTCCACCGGGGAGCTGTTTTTT. Protein: CASSLQGSTGELFF.

The rearrangement uses TRBV3-1 (or the pseudogene TRBV3-2) and TRBJ2-7; 9 nucleotides align to TRBD2. This CDR3 is built from 15 residues. CDR1 is LGHDT, CDR2 YNNKEL, per germline (reference sequence). Unmatched junction bases numbered 4, after V lost 4 bases and J lost 0 bases. CDR3 loop: CASSPSGVSSYEQYF. CDR3 sequence (DNA): TGTGCCAGCAGCCCTAGCGGGGTTAGCTCCTACGAGCAGTACTTC.

CDR3 in amino acids: CSAQRGATNTGELFF. For the CDR3, the DNA is TGCAGCGCACAACGGGGGGCCACAAACACCGGGGAGCTGTTTTTT. The rearrangement uses TRBV29-1 and TRBJ2-2; tentative D call: TRBD2 (7 bases). Per germline, CDR1 SQVTM and CDR2 ANQGSEA. V was cut by 7 bases and J by 2 bases, with 17 bases left in between. The CDR3 sequence is 15 residues long.

This clone was recorded a few times. The CDR3 DNA is TGCGCCAGCAGCTTCACGGAAATCTCCTCTGGAAACACCATATATTTT. Its translation is CASSFTEISSGNTIYF. The chain joins TRBV5-1 to TRBJ1-3, with D unresolved. Germline CDR1 is SGHRS and CDR2 is YFSETQ. Trimming stripped 2 bases from V and 0 bases from J, with 12 bases between. The CDR3 has 16 amino acids.

This chain joins TRBV7-9 and TRBJ1-1; no clear D. Deletions cut 3 bases from V and 3 bases from J, with 5 bases between. Looked up from germline, CDR1 is SEHNR and CDR2 is FQNEAQ (reference sequence). This CDR3 contains 12 residues. The CDR3 region is CASSLSDTEAFF. CDR3 nucleotide sequence: TGTGCCAGCAGCTTGAGCGACACTGAAGCTTTCTTT.

This chain links TRBV19 with TRBJ2-1; 7 bases line up with TRBD1. Trimming took 7 bases from V and 0 from J; bases not matched to a gene: 6. Germline CDR1 reads LNHDA; CDR2 reads SQIVND (reference sequence). The CDR3 has 15 amino acids. The CDR3 bases are TGTGCCAGTAAACCCGGGACAGACTCCTACAATGAGCAGTTCTTC. As protein: CASKPGTDSYNEQFF.